This is a list of T cell receptor beta chains from one sample in a study of T cells in localized non-small cell lung cancer. Clones were sequenced by immunoSEQ multiplex PCR, and TCRdb holds only the in-frame ones, with some missing. The sample records approximately 30,000 clones, around 87% being singletons. The sequencing here drew on peripheral blood mononuclear cells, taken before any cancer treatment. These receptors were taken from a man between 40 and 70 years old with stage III lung adenocarcinoma. CDR3s leave out the opening cysteine and the closing phenylalanine or tryptophan. Fields, in order: V gene, J gene, CDR3 protein.

TRBV4-1,TRBJ1-6,ASSQETDRETPLH
TRBV2,TRBJ1-5,ASSFDGRSNQPQH
TRBV14,TRBJ1-3,ASSQNYGYSGNTIY
TRBV5-1,TRBJ2-7,ASSLIVSSYEQY
TRBV6-5,TRBJ1-1,ASRLRDRSNTEAF
TRBV2,TRBJ2-2,ASMQGGTGELF
TRBV11-3,TRBJ1-1,ASSPGTPEAF
TRBV29-1,TRBJ2-3,SVETPWGGLTDTQY
TRBV4-1,TRBJ2-1,ASSPGGGGGSYNEQF
TRBV19,TRBJ2-3,ASSMAVAGITDTQY
TRBV6-5,TRBJ1-4,ASSYETGSEKLF
TRBV28,TRBJ1-5,ASSSTGGMRPQH
TRBV15,TRBJ2-3,ATSRVAGTDTQY
TRBV10-2,TRBJ1-3,ASSDAGTSGNTIY
TRBV19,TRBJ2-7,ASSIDLGRLGEQY
TRBV5-5,TRBJ1-5,ASSRGPTGVRANQPQH
TRBV4-2,TRBJ1-1,ASSPGTGVVNTEAF
TRBV2,TRBJ2-1,ASSRDSVNEQF
TRBV11-3,TRBJ2-5,ASSLGVEETQY
TRBV10-3,TRBJ1-1,ATGTGSMNTEAF
TRBV7-2,TRBJ2-7,ASSLAWGSIPGEQY
TRBV6-5,TRBJ1-1,ASKSGTDNTEAF
TRBV18,TRBJ2-3,ASSPTSGVDTQY
TRBV9,TRBJ1-6,ASSVGAFSSYNSPLH
TRBV7-9,TRBJ2-5,ASSWKGGWETQY
TRBV5-5,TRBJ2-7,ASSTGQLYYEQY
TRBV13,TRBJ2-1,ASSPAAGTFYNEQF
TRBV6-4,TRBJ2-3,ASMQKDTQY
TRBV6-1,TRBJ2-5,ASSGGGAQETQY
TRBV27,TRBJ2-7,ASNAGGTHHSYEQY
TRBV9,TRBJ1-1,ASSTRQDTEAF
TRBV27,TRBJ1-2,ASSKGHYGYT
TRBV12-5,TRBJ2-3,ASGPDLAGSSTDTQY
TRBV27,TRBJ2-1,ASSLSGTGAYNEQF
TRBV28,TRBJ2-7,ASSFLGQIYEQY
TRBV7-9,TRBJ1-2,ASSPLTYGYT
TRBV7-3,TRBJ2-2,ASSLTPDRASFAGELF
TRBV13,TRBJ2-6,ASSSGLAGGHSGANVLT
TRBV18,TRBJ1-2,ASSQGQGDYGYT
TRBV7-8,TRBJ2-5,ASSRGGKETQY
TRBV10-3,TRBJ1-1,AISESPGRVTNTEAF
TRBV11-2,TRBJ2-3,ASSPRGALTDTQY
TRBV28,TRBJ1-4,ASSLFGATNEKLF
TRBV5-4,TRBJ2-7,ASSPQGIDEQY
TRBV4-2,TRBJ2-1,ASSQSTLVPGSNLPYNEQF
TRBV11-2,TRBJ2-3,ASSSASGGVSDTQY
TRBV5-3,TRBJ1-2,ARSSRDRGLGYT
TRBV29-1,TRBJ1-5,SVQGGNSNQPQH
TRBV7-8,TRBJ1-2,ASSLDGNGDYGYT
TRBV29-1,TRBJ2-5,SVGGTGVIETQY
TRBV7-9,TRBJ1-4,ASSLGDRENEKLF
TRBV5-1,TRBJ2-2,ASSWRQGNTGELF
TRBV15,TRBJ2-7,ATSREPGSSYEQY
TRBV5-6,TRBJ2-2,ASSSKTRGRGVTGELF
TRBV12-5,TRBJ2-7,ASGFQGANEQY
TRBV27,TRBJ1-6,ASTTGISYNSPLH
TRBV29-1,TRBJ1-4,SAGESEKLF
TRBV27,TRBJ2-3,ASSLGTGSSTDTQY